The clone carrying this T cell receptor beta chain was detected only a few times. The antigen is not known. Making TCR cDNA involved 5'RACE template switching, which added UMIs and a universal primer site. TCRdb fed the 5' RACE reads into MiXCR, producing one record per CDR3 protein. Of some 350,000 distinct CDR3 sequences in the sample, over 4% are singletons; the top ten hold 20% to 25%. Per the germline V gene, CDR1 is SQVTM and CDR2 is ANQGSEA. Between the trimmed V and J ends, which lost 6 bases and 2 bases, there was a span of 11 bases. The CDR3 is 14 amino acids. The source of the sample is a study of T cells after yellow fever vaccination. Study-level points and caveats: Among primary-vaccination clones, most reappeared after the booster, at around 97% for CD4 and around 91% for CD8. Abundant clonotypes (contaminants from the bulk population) could be present in FACS-sorted repertoires. Shared CD4/CD8 clonotypes were a small share, likely from convergent recombination.

V usage is TRBV29-1 and J usage is TRBJ2-6; weak D call: TRBD1 (6 bases). This TCR was sampled from a man younger than 35 who received the YFV17D yellow fever vaccine. The sample here was PBMCs, taken 5 days after the yellow fever booster vaccination. DNA for the CDR3: TGCAGCGTAAACAGGGAACCTGGGGCCAACGTCCTGACTTTC. It translates to CSVNREPGANVLTF.